The rows below give T cell receptor beta chains drawn from one sample of a study of siplizumab effects on memory and regulatory T cells. Profiled with immunoSEQ multiplex PCR; TCRdb holds only in-frame clones, not every one. This sample yields 80,000 to 130,000 clones, of which 90% to 95% are seen a single time; roughly 0.6% belongs to the top ten. The sample comprised Tregs sorted from blood. The receptor set was obtained from a human donor in good health. The CDR3 runs from the conserved cysteine through the conserved F or W. A D gene is named only where the DNA matches it firmly. Size is omitted from some rows. Given values are once, few, many or a class for expanded clones.

V gene	D gene	clone size	J gene	CDR3 DNA	CDR3 protein
TRBV30	NA	NA	TRBJ1-1	TGTGCCTGCTCTTCAGGGAACACTGAAGCTTTCTTT	CACSSGNTEAFF
TRBV28	NA	NA	TRBJ2-3	TGTGCCAGCAGTTTATTGTCCCTAGCTCAAGACACAGATACGCAGTATTTT	CASSLLSLAQDTDTQYF
TRBV6-1	NA	NA	TRBJ1-2	TGTGCCAGCAGTAGAGGAGGACTGTATGGCTACACCTTC	CASSRGGLYGYTF
TRBV19	TRBD1	NA	TRBJ1-2	TGTGCCAGTAGTGTCCTACGGGCCGGGACAGGCCTTAACTATGGCTACACCTTC	CASSVLRAGTGLNYGYTF
TRBV10-3	NA	NA	TRBJ2-1	TGTGCCATCAGTGAAACCAATGAGCAGTTCTTC	CAISETNEQFF
TRBV4-1	TRBD1	NA	TRBJ1-2	TGCGCCAGCAGCCTGACTTACCTACGGGACAGGGAAGGCTACACCTTC	CASSLTYLRDREGYTF
TRBV18	NA	NA	TRBJ2-5	TGTGCCAGCTCACCGGACCAGTACCAAGAGACCCAGTACTTC	CASSPDQYQETQYF
TRBV5-4	TRBD1	NA	TRBJ2-1	TGTGCCAGCAGCCACGAGGGACAGGCGCTCTGGAATGAGCAGTTCTTC	CASSHEGQALWNEQFF
TRBV5-1	NA	NA	TRBJ2-7	TGCGCCAGCAGCGAAACAGGGTACGAGCAGTACTTC	CASSETGYEQYF
TRBV27	TRBD2	NA	TRBJ2-3	TGTGCCAGCAGACGGAGCGGGGCTAGCACAGATACGCAGTATTTT	CASRRSGASTDTQYF
TRBV5-1	NA	NA	TRBJ1-1	TGCGCCAGCAGCTTGGCTGGCGAAAAAAGCCAGGCGGCTTTCTTT	CASSLAGEKSQAAFF
TRBV18	TRBD1	NA	TRBJ2-2	TGTGCCAGCTCACTAACAGGGGAGCCGTTGAACACCGGGGAGCTGTTTTTT	CASSLTGEPLNTGELFF
TRBV7-8	NA	NA	TRBJ2-5	TGTGCCAGCACCCCGTTGGGGGGCATGGAGACCCAGTACTTC	CASTPLGGMETQYF
TRBV19	TRBD1	NA	TRBJ2-7	TGTGCCAGTAGTATCCGGGGACAGTCCTACGAGCAGTACTTC	CASSIRGQSYEQYF
TRBV6-1	NA	NA	TRBJ2-5	TGTGCTTCAGCAAGGGGCCCACAAGAGACCCAGTACTTC	CASARGPQETQYF
TRBV29-1	NA	once	TRBJ2-7	TGCAGCGTCTCCCCAGTAGGGTTTGGCGAGCAGTACTTC	CSVSPVGFGEQYF
TRBV27	NA	once	TRBJ2-7	TGTGCCAGCAGTCAACTACAGGATTTTGCCGAGCAGTACTTC	CASSQLQDFAEQYF
TRBV10-1	TRBD2	NA	TRBJ2-7	TGCGCCAGCAGTGCGGCTAGCGGGAGTGCCCCGTCCTACGAGCAGTACTTC	CASSAASGSAPSYEQYF
TRBV6-1	NA	NA	TRBJ2-5	TGTGCCAGCAGTGAAGTAGGCGGAGGTCAAGAGACCCAGTACTTC	CASSEVGGGQETQYF
TRBV6-1	NA	NA	TRBJ2-7	TGTGCCAGCAGTGACGCCCGGGACAACCGAATTCCCTACGAGCAGTACTTC	CASSDARDNRIPYEQYF
TRBV19	TRBD2	NA	TRBJ2-1	TGTGCCAGTAGTGCAGGATCTAGCGGGCTCTCCTACAATGAGCAGTTCTTC	CASSAGSSGLSYNEQFF
TRBV15	TRBD2	once	TRBJ2-2	TGTGCCACCAGCAGAAGGGGACTAGCGGGAGTAGGCGGGGAGCTGTTTTTT	CATSRRGLAGVGGELFF
TRBV11-2	NA	NA	TRBJ2-1	TGTGCCAGCAGCTTAGTTTTTTGGGACAACCGACTAAACAATGAGCAGTTCTTC	CASSLVFWDNRLNNEQFF